The clone carrying this TCR beta chain turned up a few times. Its antigen is unknown. Combining a sample-barcoded 5' primer with a J-beta primer mix, a second PCR ran for about 7 to 11 cycles. Every sample returned 2.5 million or more CDR3-containing paired-end reads. TCRdb re-derived calls from the 5' RACE reads in MiXCR, one entry per CDR3 protein. The sample carries about a million distinct CDR3 sequences, around 54% recorded once. The CDR3 has 13 amino acids. The germline V gene encodes CDR1 SQVTM and CDR2 ANQGSEA. V was pared by 6 bases and J by 3 bases, with 15 bases between. This sample stems from a study of blood T cells in healthy people across ages. General observations from the study: Those diversity estimates obtained from one million T cells were thought to be underestimates.

The clonotype was recovered from a woman in her fifties or sixties in good health. The sequenced sample was blood. The genes are TRBV29-1 and TRBJ2-7; D might be TRBD1 (6 bases). DNA for the CDR3: TGCAGCGTAGCGACAGGACCAAGCTACGAGCAGTACTTC. It encodes CSVATGPSYEQYF.